These T cell receptor beta chains were read from a single sample in a study of hypomethylating agent response in myelodysplastic syndrome. Using immunoSEQ multiplex PCR, the repertoire was profiled, and TCRdb retains in-frame clones only, with some absent. Of some 10,000 clones in the sample, more than 80% were seen once. The sequences come from bone marrow, collected before or after starting hypomethylating agent treatment for myelodysplastic syndrome (not recorded which). The receptors were sampled from a human donor with myelodysplastic syndrome. Each CDR3 is given with its conserved first and last residue. The order of the fields is J gene, D gene, V gene, clone size, CDR3 length, CDR3 protein, CDR3 DNA. A D gene is named only where the DNA matches it firmly. Rows may omit the clone size; those that give it use once, few, many or a size class.

TRBJ1-4 | NA | TRBV19 | NA | 15 | CASSIEGRGNEKLFF | TGTGCCAGTAGTATAGAAGGCAGGGGAAATGAAAAACTGTTTTTT
TRBJ1-1 | TRBD1 | TRBV6-1 | NA | 15 | CASSAPGQGFTEAFF | TGTGCCAGCAGTGCCCCTGGACAGGGTTTTACTGAAGCTTTCTTT
TRBJ1-6 | NA | TRBV14 | NA | 15 | CASSQDPQGRSPLHF | TGTGCCAGCAGCCAAGACCCGCAGGGAAGGTCACCCCTCCACTTT
TRBJ2-1 | TRBD2 | TRBV9 | NA | 16 | CASSVGGGISYNEQFF | TGTGCCAGCAGCGTCGGCGGGGGGATCTCCTACAATGAGCAGTTCTTC
TRBJ2-7 | TRBD2 | TRBV2 | NA | 12 | CAISGSSYEQYF | TGTGCCATTAGCGGGAGTTCCTACGAGCAGTACTTC
TRBJ2-5 | TRBD2 | TRBV19 | once | 15 | CASSGAVAGEETQYF | TGTGCCAGTAGTGGGGCCGTAGCGGGGGAAGAGACCCAGTACTTC
TRBJ2-1 | NA | TRBV7-9 | NA | 13 | CASSLGAYNEQFF | TGTGCCAGCAGCTTAGGGGCATACAATGAGCAGTTCTTC
TRBJ1-3 | NA | TRBV9 | NA | 15 | CASSAGRFSGNTIYF | TGTGCCAGCAGCGCCGGACGGTTCTCTGGAAACACCATATATTTT
TRBJ2-2 | NA | TRBV6-1 | NA | 14 | CASSPQLGTGELFF | TGTGCCAGCAGTCCCCAGCTGGGGACCGGGGAGCTGTTTTTT
TRBJ1-1 | NA | TRBV5-1 | NA | 15 | CASSLGDMDYTEAFF | TGCGCCAGCAGCTTGGGGGACATGGATTACACTGAAGCTTTCTTT
TRBJ2-7 | NA | TRBV21-1 | NA | 15 | CASSPRGGVSYEQYF | TGTGCCAGCAGCCCAAGGGGGGGGGTCTCCTACGAGCAGTACTTC
TRBJ2-6 | TRBD1 | TRBV19 | NA | 17 | CASSTTGVLSGANVLTF | TGTGCCAGTAGTACCACAGGGGTTCTCTCTGGGGCCAACGTCCTGACTTTC
TRBJ1-1 | NA | TRBV5-1 | NA | 14 | CASSFTGLFSEAFF | TGCGCCAGCAGTTTTACAGGGTTGTTCTCTGAAGCTTTCTTT
TRBJ2-1 | NA | TRBV11-2 | NA | 14 | CASSLTSSYNEQFF | TGTGCCAGCAGCTTAACTAGCTCCTACAATGAGCAGTTCTTC
TRBJ1-5 | TRBD1 | TRBV4-2 | NA | 17 | CASSQGVGTGGNQPQHF | TGTGCCAGCAGCCAAGGGGTGGGGACAGGGGGAAATCAGCCCCAGCATTTT
TRBJ1-1 | NA | TRBV2 | few | 13 | CASRTRGNTEAFF | TGTGCCAGCAGGACCAGGGGTAACACTGAAGCTTTCTTT
TRBJ2-6 | NA | TRBV6-1 | NA | 17 | CASSEGFGGSGANVLTF | TGTGCCAGCAGTGAAGGGTTTGGCGGCTCTGGGGCCAACGTCCTGACTTTC
TRBJ2-2 | NA | TRBV11-2 | once | 12 | CASSPTGLELFF | TGTGCCAGCAGTCCAACCGGGTTGGAGCTGTTTTTT
TRBJ2-1 | NA | TRBV5-1 | NA | 15 | CASSLELLRENEQFF | TGCGCCAGCAGCTTGGAACTACTGAGGGAGAATGAGCAGTTCTTC
TRBJ2-2 | TRBD1 | TRBV10-2 | NA | 21 | CASSLPSYRDRGRGSTGELFF | TGCGCCAGCAGTCTGCCCTCATACCGGGACAGGGGGCGAGGAAGCACCGGGGAGCTGTTTTTT
TRBJ2-7 | NA | TRBV20-1 | NA | 10 | CSAGIYEQYF | TGCAGTGCTGGGATCTACGAGCAGTACTTC
TRBJ2-1 | TRBD2 | TRBV6-5 | NA | 14 | CASTPGRELNEQFF | TGTGCCAGCACCCCGGGGAGGGAGCTCAATGAGCAGTTCTTC
TRBJ2-7 | NA | TRBV7-8 | NA | 13 | CASTLGEIYEQYF | TGTGCCAGCACTCTAGGGGAGATCTACGAGCAGTACTTC
TRBJ2-7 | NA | TRBV10-2 | NA | 13 | CASSATSRYEQYF | TGCGCCAGCAGTGCTACCAGTCGGTACGAGCAGTACTTC
TRBJ2-1 | NA | TRBV5-1 | NA | 11 | CASTDLGEQFF | TGCGCCAGCACTGATTTAGGTGAGCAGTTCTTC
TRBJ1-2 | NA | TRBV10-3 | NA | 12 | CASQSWGHGYTF | TGTGCCTCGCAATCGTGGGGGCATGGCTACACCTTC
TRBJ1-1 | NA | TRBV6-1 | NA | 11 | CASSTQGWAFF | TGTGCCAGCAGTACTCAGGGATGGGCTTTCTTT
TRBJ1-2 | NA | TRBV18 | NA | 17 | CASSPPSPSGDRGGYTF | TGTGCCAGCTCACCTCCCTCCCCCTCAGGGGATCGAGGAGGCTACACCTTC
TRBJ1-1 | NA | TRBV7-9 | NA | 13 | CASSLARNTEAFF | TGTGCCAGCAGCTTGGCGCGGAACACTGAAGCTTTCTTT
TRBJ2-1 | TRBD2 | TRBV7-9 | NA | 16 | CASSPLGGASYNEQFF | TGTGCCAGCAGCCCCCTCGGGGGGGCTTCCTACAATGAGCAGTTCTTC
TRBJ2-5 | NA | TRBV28 | NA | 16 | CASSKPQGSGQETQYF | TGTGCCAGCAGTAAACCACAGGGAAGTGGCCAAGAGACCCAGTACTTC
TRBJ2-5 | TRBD2 | TRBV9 | once | 16 | CASSPRGTSGVETQYF | TGTGCCAGCAGCCCCCGGGGTACTAGCGGGGTGGAGACCCAGTACTTC
TRBJ2-3 | NA | TRBV4-1 | few | 16 | CASSQSPTSGLDTQYF | TGCGCCAGCAGCCAATCCCCCACTTCCGGGCTGGATACGCAGTATTTT
TRBJ2-2 | NA | TRBV18 | NA | 15 | CASSPAGGHSRELFF | TGTGCCAGCTCACCAGCGGGTGGCCATAGCCGGGAGCTGTTTTTT
TRBJ2-5 | TRBD2 | TRBV7-9 | NA | 16 | CASSTGLAGAWETQYF | TGTGCCAGCAGCACGGGACTAGCGGGGGCCTGGGAGACCCAGTACTTC
TRBJ2-1 | TRBD1 | TRBV11-3 | NA | 14 | CASSPGQGSSEQFF | TGTGCCAGCAGCCCGGGACAGGGGAGTAGTGAGCAGTTCTTC
TRBJ2-5 | NA | TRBV4-1 | NA | 14 | CASSQIRAIETQYF | TGCGCCAGCAGCCAAATTCGGGCCATCGAGACCCAGTACTTC